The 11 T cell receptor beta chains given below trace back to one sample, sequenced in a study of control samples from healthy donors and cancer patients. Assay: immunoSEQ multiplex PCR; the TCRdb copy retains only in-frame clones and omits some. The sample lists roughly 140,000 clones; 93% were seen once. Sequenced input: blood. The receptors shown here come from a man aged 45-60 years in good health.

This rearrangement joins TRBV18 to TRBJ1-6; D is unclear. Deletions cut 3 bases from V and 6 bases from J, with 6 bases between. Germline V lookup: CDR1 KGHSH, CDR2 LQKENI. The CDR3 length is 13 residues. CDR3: CASSPDGNSPLHF. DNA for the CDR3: TGTGCCAGCTCACCGGACGGTAATTCACCCCTCCACTTT.

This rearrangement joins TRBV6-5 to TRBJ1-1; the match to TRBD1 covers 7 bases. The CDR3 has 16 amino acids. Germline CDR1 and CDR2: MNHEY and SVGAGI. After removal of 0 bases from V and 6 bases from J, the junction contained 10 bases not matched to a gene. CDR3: CASSYSTLRTGPEAFF. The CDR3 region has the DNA TGTGCCAGCAGTTACTCGACACTTCGGACAGGTCCTGAAGCTTTCTTT.

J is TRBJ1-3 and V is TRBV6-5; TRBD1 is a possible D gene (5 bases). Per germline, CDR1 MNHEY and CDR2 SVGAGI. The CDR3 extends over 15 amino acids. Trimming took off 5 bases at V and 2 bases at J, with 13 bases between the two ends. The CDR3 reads CASSRGGTAGNTIYF. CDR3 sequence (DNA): TGTGCCAGCAGTCGTGGGGGAACCGCTGGAAACACCATATATTTT.

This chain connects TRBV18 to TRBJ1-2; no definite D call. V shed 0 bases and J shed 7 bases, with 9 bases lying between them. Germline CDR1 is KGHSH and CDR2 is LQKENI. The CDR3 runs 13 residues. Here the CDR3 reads CASSPPNVSGYTF. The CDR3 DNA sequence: TGTGCCAGCTCACCACCTAACGTGAGTGGCTACACCTTC. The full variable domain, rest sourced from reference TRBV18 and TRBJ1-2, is NAGVMQNPRHLVRRRGQEARLRCSPMKGHSHVYWYRQLPEEGLKFMVYLQKENIIDESGMPKERFSAEFPKEGPSILRIQQVVRGDSAAYFCASSPPNVSGYTFGSGTRLTVV.

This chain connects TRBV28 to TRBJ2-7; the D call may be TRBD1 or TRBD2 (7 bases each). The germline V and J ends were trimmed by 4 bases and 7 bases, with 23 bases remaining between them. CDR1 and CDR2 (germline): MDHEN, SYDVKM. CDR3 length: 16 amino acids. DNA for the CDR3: TGTGCCAGCAGTTCCCGGGGCGGGGGTAGGGGGCTTGAGCAGTACTTC. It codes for CASSSRGGGRGLEQYF.

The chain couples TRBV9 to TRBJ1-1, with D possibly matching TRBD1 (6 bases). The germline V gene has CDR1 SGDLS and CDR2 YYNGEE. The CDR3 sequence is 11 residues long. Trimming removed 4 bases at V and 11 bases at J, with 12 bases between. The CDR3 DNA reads TGTGCCAGCAGCCCACAAGACAGGGCTTTCTTT. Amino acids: CASSPQDRAFF. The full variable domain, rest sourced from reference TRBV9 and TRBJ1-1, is DSGVTQTPKHLITATGQRVTLRCSPRSGDLSVYWYQQSLDQGLQFLIQYYNGEERAKGNILERFSAQQFPDLHSELNLSSLELGDSALYFCASSPQDRAFFGQGTRLTVV.

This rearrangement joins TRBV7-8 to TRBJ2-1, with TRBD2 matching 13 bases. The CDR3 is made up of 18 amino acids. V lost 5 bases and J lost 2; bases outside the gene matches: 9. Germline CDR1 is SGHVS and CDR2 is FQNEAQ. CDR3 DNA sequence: TGTGCCAGCAGCACCCGGACTAGCGGGAGTTTCCCCTACAATGAGCAGTTCTTC. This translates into CASSTRTSGSFPYNEQFF.

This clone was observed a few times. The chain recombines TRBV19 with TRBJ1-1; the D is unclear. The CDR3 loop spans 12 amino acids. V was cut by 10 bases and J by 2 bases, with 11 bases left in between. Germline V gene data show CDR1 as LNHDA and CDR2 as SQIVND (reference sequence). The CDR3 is CATVLGNTEAFF. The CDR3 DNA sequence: TGTGCCACGGTGCTCGGTAACACTGAAGCTTTCTTT.

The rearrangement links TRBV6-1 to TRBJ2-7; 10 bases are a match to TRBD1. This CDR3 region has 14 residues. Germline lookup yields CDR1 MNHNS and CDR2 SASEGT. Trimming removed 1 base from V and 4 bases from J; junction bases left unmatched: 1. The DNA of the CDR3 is TGTGCCAGCAGTGAAGGGGACAGGGGATACGAGCAGTACTTC. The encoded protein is CASSEGDRGYEQYF.

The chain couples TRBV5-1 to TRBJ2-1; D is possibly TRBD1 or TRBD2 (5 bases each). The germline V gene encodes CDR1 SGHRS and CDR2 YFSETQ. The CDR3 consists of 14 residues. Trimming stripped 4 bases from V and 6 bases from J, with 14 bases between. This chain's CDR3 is CASSRDDGLNEQFF. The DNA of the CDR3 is TGCGCCAGCAGCCGGGACGACGGACTCAATGAGCAGTTCTTC.

CDR3 in DNA: TGTGCCAGCAGTACCGGACAGGCCGGGGCCAACGTCCTGACTTTC. Translation: CASSTGQAGANVLTF. The V gene is TRBV2, the J gene TRBJ2-6; 7 bases agree with TRBD1. Losses at the gene ends were 5 bases for V and 4 bases for J; bases not matched to a gene: 5. This CDR3 has 15 amino acids. Germline CDR1 SNHLY, CDR2 FYNNEI.